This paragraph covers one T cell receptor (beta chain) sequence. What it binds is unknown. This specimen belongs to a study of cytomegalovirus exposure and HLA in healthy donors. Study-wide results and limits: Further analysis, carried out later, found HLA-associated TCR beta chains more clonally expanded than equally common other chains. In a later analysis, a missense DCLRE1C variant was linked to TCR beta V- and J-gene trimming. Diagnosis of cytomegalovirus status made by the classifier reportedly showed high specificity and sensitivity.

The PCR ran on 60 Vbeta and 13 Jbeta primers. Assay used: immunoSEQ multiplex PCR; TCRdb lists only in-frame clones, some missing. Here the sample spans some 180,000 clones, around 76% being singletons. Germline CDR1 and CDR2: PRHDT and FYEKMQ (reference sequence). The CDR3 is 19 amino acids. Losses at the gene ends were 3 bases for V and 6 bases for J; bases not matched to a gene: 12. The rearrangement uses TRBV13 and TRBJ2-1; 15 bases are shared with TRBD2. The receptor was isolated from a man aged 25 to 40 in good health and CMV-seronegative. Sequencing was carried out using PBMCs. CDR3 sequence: CASSLGLAGGPAPSNEQFF. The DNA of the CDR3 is TGTGCCAGCAGCTTGGGACTAGCGGGAGGACCTGCACCCAGCAATGAGCAGTTCTTC.